Below, 23 T cell receptor beta chains from the same sample are listed, as sequenced in a study of blood T cell repertoires in COVID-19. Assay used: immunoSEQ multiplex PCR; TCRdb lists only in-frame clones, some missing. The table has 200,000 to 300,000 clones, 70% to 90% seen once. Source material: PBMCs or T cells enriched from blood (not recorded which). These TCRs come from a man aged 35 to 55 who had recovered from COVID-19.

The chain has TRBV6-2 or TRBV6-3 and TRBJ1-2; D not resolved. Germline CDR1 and CDR2: MNHEY and SVGEGT. The CDR3 spans 13 residues. Trimming pared 4 bases from V and 1 base from J, leaving 7 bases between. CDR3 amino acids: CASSLRDNYGYTF. The CDR3 coding sequence is TGTGCCAGCAGTTTGCGGGATAACTATGGCTACACCTTC.

This clone was detected only once. This rearrangement joins TRBV18 to TRBJ2-7, with TRBD2 identical over 9 bases. CDR1 and CDR2 (germline): KGHSH, LQKENI. The ends lost 2 bases at V and 2 bases at J; junction bases unmatched: 4. This CDR3 is 15 amino acids long. CDR3 DNA: TGTGCCAGCTCACCAGGAATAGCGGGGGCCTACGAGCAGTACTTC. Translating gives CASSPGIAGAYEQYF.

This rearrangement joins TRBV19 to TRBJ2-7, with 9 positions matching TRBD1. This CDR3 contains 15 residues. Germline V gene data show CDR1 as LNHDA and CDR2 as SQIVND (reference sequence). V shed 5 bases and J 2 bases; nucleotides not matched to a gene: 7. CDR3 bases: TGTGCCAGTAGTTCAAGGGGACAGGGAGCCTACGAGCAGTACTTC. This sequence encodes CASSSRGQGAYEQYF.

This chain joins TRBV7-9 and TRBJ2-2; weak D call: TRBD1 (6 bases). This CDR3 region has 14 residues. The germline V gene has CDR1 SEHNR and CDR2 FQNEAQ (reference sequence). V shed 4 bases and J shed 7 bases, with 13 bases lying between them. CDR3 loop: CASSSGVAIGELFF. CDR3 DNA sequence: TGTGCCAGCAGCTCAGGGGTAGCGATCGGGGAGCTGTTTTTT.

The gene calls are TRBV6-5 and TRBJ1-6; the match to TRBD1 covers 7 bases. Trimming at V came to 2 bases and at J to 10 bases, leaving 5 bases not matched to a gene. This CDR3 comprises 14 residues. CDR1 is MNHEY, CDR2 SVGAGI, per germline. The CDR3 DNA is TGTGCCAGCAGTTACGAGACAGGGTCGTCACCCCTCCACTTT. Translating it yields CASSYETGSSPLHF.

The chain carries TRBV7-8 and TRBJ2-1, with 9 bases identical to TRBD2. Per germline, CDR1 SGHVS and CDR2 FQNEAQ. V trimming: 4 bases; J trimming: 6 bases; junction bases outside the gene matches: 10. The CDR3 has 16 residues. CDR3 bases: TGTGCCAGCAGCTCTAGCGGGGTAGACTTCGCCAATGAGCAGTTCTTC. It is translated as CASSSSGVDFANEQFF. Full variable domain (missing parts from reference TRBV7-8 and TRBJ2-1): GAGVSQSPRYKVAKRGQDVALRCDPISGHVSLFWYQQALGQGPEFLTYFQNEAQLDKSGLPSDRFFAERPEGSVSTLKIQRTQQEDSAVYLCASSSSGVDFANEQFFGPGTRLTVL.

The J gene is TRBJ1-2, the V gene TRBV28, with D perhaps TRBD1 (5 bases). Per germline, CDR1 MDHEN and CDR2 SYDVKM. The CDR3 is made up of 11 amino acids. V lost 7 bases, J lost 7 bases, and 10 bases lay in between. The CDR3 loop reads CASNGQGGYTF. CDR3 coding DNA: TGTGCCAGCAATGGTCAGGGTGGCTACACCTTC.

The V call is TRBV28, the J call TRBJ2-7; perhaps TRBD2 as D (5 bases). This CDR3 contains 14 residues. Germline lookup yields CDR1 MDHEN and CDR2 SYDVKM. V dropped 6 bases and J dropped 0 bases, with 12 bases sitting between them. CDR3 sequence reads: CASRPPGSSYEQYF. CDR3 in DNA: TGTGCCAGCAGACCACCGGGAAGCTCCTACGAGCAGTACTTC.

This chain links TRBV4-3 with TRBJ2-1, with 11 bases that match TRBD2. CDR1 is LGHNA and CDR2 is YSLEER in the germline V gene. The CDR3 length is 15 residues. The junction had 4 bases not matched to a gene; V was cut back by 1 base and J by 8 bases. In DNA form, the CDR3 reads TGCGCCAGCAGCCAAGTTAGCGGGGGGGGCTATGAGCAGTTCTTC. It yields the protein CASSQVSGGGYEQFF.

This clone appeared a single time. The gene calls are TRBV9 and TRBJ2-5, with TRBD2 matching 10 bases. The germline CDR1 and CDR2 sequences are SGDLS and YYNGEE. The CDR3 is 15 residues long. V shed 0 bases, J shed 7 bases, and the junction held 6 bases outside the gene matches. The CDR3 sequence: CASSVGLAGEGTQYF. CDR3 coding DNA: TGTGCCAGCAGCGTAGGGCTAGCGGGGGAGGGGACCCAGTACTTC.

The chain recombines TRBV19 with TRBJ1-2; 8 bases are shared with TRBD1. This CDR3 contains 16 residues. The trim removed 0 bases at V and 2 bases at J, leaving 5 bases unmatched. Germline V gives CDR1 LNHDA, CDR2 SQIVND (reference sequence). In DNA, the CDR3 is TGTGCCAGTAGTATAGATCCCGGACAGGGAAACTATGGCTACACCTTC. This encodes CASSIDPGQGNYGYTF.

The CDR3 protein is CATSSRQGKDEKLFF. CDR3 DNA sequence: TGTGCCACCAGCAGCCGACAGGGGAAAGACGAAAAACTGTTTTTT. This chain connects TRBV15 to TRBJ1-4; TRBD1 matches 8 bases. CDR3 length: 15 amino acids. Germline-derived CDR1 and CDR2 are LNHNV and YYDKDF (reference sequence). J lost 8 bases, V lost 3 bases, and 8 bases had no gene match.

Notes on this clone: The sample has other DNA sequences that encode this CDR3 too. The chain couples TRBV19 to TRBJ1-5; the match to TRBD1 covers 8 bases. CDR3 length equals 13 residues. Germline V gene data show CDR1 as LNHDA and CDR2 as SQIVND (reference sequence). With V trimmed by 6 bases and J by 7 bases, 5 bases remained unmatched. The CDR3 region has the DNA TGTGCCAGTAGCTCACAGGGGGGGCAGCCCCAGCATTTT. Amino acids: CASSSQGGQPQHF.

J is TRBJ2-7 and V is TRBV13; D unresolved. Trimming removed 1 base from V and 1 base from J, with 5 bases in between. The CDR3 runs 13 residues. Germline V gives CDR1 PRHDT, CDR2 FYEKMQ (reference sequence). The chain's CDR3 is CASSLASSYEQYF. CDR3 in DNA: TGTGCCAGCAGCTTAGCCTCGTCCTACGAGCAGTACTTC.

About this clone: The sample holds other DNA sequences that translate to the same CDR3. The chain links TRBV7-2 to TRBJ1-2, with D perhaps matching TRBD1 (5 bases). The CDR3 covers 14 residues. Germline V CDR1 and CDR2: SGHTA, FQGNSA. Deletions cut 1 base from V and 3 bases from J, with 9 bases between. DNA for the CDR3: TGTGCCAGCAGCTTAGATGCCAGGGACTATGGCTACACCTTC. It translates to CASSLDARDYGYTF. The variable domain in full, with the rest retrieved from reference TRBV7-2 and TRBJ1-2, is GAGVSQSPSNKVTEKGKDVELRCDPISGHTALYWYRQSLGQGLEFLIYFQGNSAPDKSGLPSDRFSAERTGGSVSTLTIQRTQQEDSAVYLCASSLDARDYGYTFGSGTRLTVV.

This chain links TRBV10-3 with TRBJ2-5, with 7 bases aligning to TRBD2. J was trimmed by 2 bases and V by 6 bases; bases with no gene match: 6. The CDR3 runs 14 residues. Germline V lookup: CDR1 ENHRY, CDR2 SYGVKD. The CDR3 DNA reads TGTGCCATCAGCTTTTCTAGCGGACAAGAGACCCAGTACTTC. Translating gives CAISFSSGQETQYF.

The V and J genes are TRBV4-1 and TRBJ1-2, with D perhaps TRBD1 (5 bases). The CDR3 has 15 amino acids. Germline-derived CDR1 and CDR2 are MGHRA and YSYEKL. Deletions cut 2 bases from V and 4 bases from J, with 14 bases between. The CDR3 loop is CASSQRQSLSYGYTF. The CDR3 coding sequence is TGCGCCAGCAGCCAACGACAGAGCCTGAGCTATGGCTACACCTTC.

The chain carries TRBV6-5 and TRBJ1-1; TRBD1 matches 11 bases. The CDR3 extends over 16 amino acids. Trimming took 4 bases from V and 3 from J; bases not matched to a gene: 7. CDR1 and CDR2 from the germline V gene are MNHEY and SVGAGI. The DNA for the CDR3 is TGTGCCAGCAGTTTTTCGGACAGGGGGCGCGACACTGAAGCTTTCTTT. Protein: CASSFSDRGRDTEAFF.

The gene calls are TRBV6-1 and TRBJ1-2; 7 bases are a match to TRBD1. This CDR3 comprises 13 residues. CDR1 is MNHNS, CDR2 SASEGT, per germline. V gave up 2 bases and J gave up 7 bases; unmatched junction bases: 4. The CDR3 is CASSETGAGGYTF. The CDR3 DNA follows: TGTGCCAGCAGTGAAACAGGGGCAGGTGGCTACACCTTC.

This clone was recorded a few times. J is TRBJ2-3 and V is TRBV5-6, with TRBD2 matching over 9 bases. Trimming removed 3 bases from V and 3 bases from J; junction bases left unmatched: 14. The CDR3 has 18 residues. Germline V gene data show CDR1 as SGHDT and CDR2 as YYEEEE. The CDR3 protein is CASSSEDFGLARTDTQYF. The CDR3, as DNA: TGTGCCAGCAGCTCGGAGGACTTCGGACTAGCGAGGACAGATACGCAGTATTTT.

The chain carries TRBV19 and TRBJ2-7; D remains unclear. The germline CDR1 and CDR2 sequences are LNHDA and SQIVND (reference sequence). The CDR3 has 15 residues. The V gene lost 7 bases and the J gene lost 3 bases, with 19 bases spanning the gap. The chain's CDR3 is CASTPEVGNGYEQYF. The CDR3 bases are TGTGCCAGTACCCCCGAGGTCGGTAATGGCTACGAGCAGTACTTC.

This sequence joins TRBV27 and TRBJ1-2, with 10 bases lining up with TRBD1. The CDR3 has 15 amino acids. Germline assignment: CDR1 MNHEY and CDR2 SMNVEV (reference sequence). Losses at the gene ends were 2 bases for V and 8 bases for J; bases not matched to a gene: 8. CDR3 sequence reads: CASSLTTGTGDGYTF. The CDR3 bases are TGTGCCAGCAGTTTAACGACCGGGACAGGGGACGGCTACACCTTC.

This rearrangement joins TRBV5-4 to TRBJ2-5, with TRBD1 matching 11 bases. The CDR3 runs 15 residues. V lost 0 bases, J lost 5 bases, and 3 bases stayed unmatched. Germline lookup yields CDR1 SGHNT and CDR2 YYREEE (reference sequence). This CDR3 reads CASSLGTGGAETQYF. The CDR3 nucleotides are TGTGCCAGCAGCTTGGGGACAGGGGGCGCGGAGACCCAGTACTTC.